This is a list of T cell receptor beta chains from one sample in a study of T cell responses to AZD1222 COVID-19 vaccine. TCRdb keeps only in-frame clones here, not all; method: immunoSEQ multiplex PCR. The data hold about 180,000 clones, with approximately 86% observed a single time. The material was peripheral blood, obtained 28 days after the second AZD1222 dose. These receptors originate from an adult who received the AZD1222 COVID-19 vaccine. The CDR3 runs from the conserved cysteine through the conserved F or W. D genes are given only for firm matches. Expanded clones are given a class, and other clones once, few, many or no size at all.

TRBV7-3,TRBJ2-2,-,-,CASSTGTLGELFF,TGTGCCAGCAGCACCGGGACTCTCGGGGAGCTGTTTTTT
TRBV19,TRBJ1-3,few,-,CASSIPGSGNTIYF,TGTGCCAGTAGTATTCCAGGGTCTGGAAACACCATATATTTT
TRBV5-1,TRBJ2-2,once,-,CASSSQPRGWGTGELFF,TGCGCCAGCAGCTCCCAGCCGCGGGGCTGGGGCACCGGGGAGCTGTTTTTT
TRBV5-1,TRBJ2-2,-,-,CASSRGTSNTGELFF,TGCGCCAGCAGCCGCGGGACATCGAACACCGGGGAGCTGTTTTTT
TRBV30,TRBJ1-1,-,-,CAWSGPGHLKAFF,TGTGCCTGGAGTGGACCGGGACACCTCAAAGCTTTCTTT
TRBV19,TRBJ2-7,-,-,CASSLKGQSSYEQYF,TGTGCCAGTAGCCTGAAAGGACAGAGCTCCTACGAGCAGTACTTC
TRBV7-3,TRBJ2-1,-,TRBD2,CASSLVGRGGNLGNEQFF,TGTGCCAGCAGCCTCGTCGGTCGGGGGGGTAACCTTGGAAATGAGCAGTTCTTC
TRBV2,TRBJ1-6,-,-,CASIVQVETPLHF,TGTGCCAGCATTGTCCAAGTTGAGACACCCCTCCACTTT
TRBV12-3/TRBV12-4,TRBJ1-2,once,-,CASSPVLLGGYTF,TGTGCCAGCAGTCCGGTTTTATTGGGCGGCTACACCTTC
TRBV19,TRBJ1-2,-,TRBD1,CGSRTGNFYGYTF,TGTGGAAGCCGGACAGGGAATTTCTATGGCTACACCTTC
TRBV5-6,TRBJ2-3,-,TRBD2,CASSLGLAGLVSTDTQYF,TGTGCCAGCAGCTTGGGGCTAGCGGGGCTCGTTAGCACAGATACGCAGTATTTT
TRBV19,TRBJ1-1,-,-,CASSVSYRETEAFF,TGTGCCAGTAGCGTCTCTTACCGGGAAACTGAAGCTTTCTTT
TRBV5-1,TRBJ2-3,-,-,CASSLNTDTQYF,TGCGCCAGCAGCTTGAACACAGATACGCAGTATTTT
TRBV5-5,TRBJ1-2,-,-,CASSRGPGQNYGYTF,TGTGCCAGCAGCCGGGGGCCAGGGCAGAACTATGGCTACACCTTC
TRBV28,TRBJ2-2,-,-,CASSLGLATGELFF,TGTGCCAGCAGTTTGGGGCTAGCGACCGGGGAGCTGTTTTTT
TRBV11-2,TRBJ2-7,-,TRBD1,CASSPGQGSSYEQYF,TGTGCCAGCAGCCCGGGACAGGGGAGCTCCTACGAGCAGTACTTC
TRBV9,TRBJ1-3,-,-,CASSDGPTDSSGNTIYF,TGTGCCAGCAGCGACGGCCCGACAGATAGCTCTGGAAACACCATATATTTT
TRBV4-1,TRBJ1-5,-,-,CASSQAVGATQPQHF,TGCGCCAGCAGCCAAGCCGTGGGGGCAACTCAGCCCCAGCATTTT
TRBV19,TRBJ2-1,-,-,CASSIVNFPDEQFF,TGTGCCAGTAGTATAGTGAACTTTCCCGATGAGCAGTTCTTC
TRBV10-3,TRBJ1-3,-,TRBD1,CAIRTGDSGNTIYF,TGTGCCATCAGGACAGGGGATTCTGGAAACACCATATATTTT
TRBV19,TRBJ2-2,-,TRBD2,CASTRTSRLTGELFF,TGTGCCAGTACCCGGACTAGTCGCCTCACCGGGGAGCTGTTTTTT
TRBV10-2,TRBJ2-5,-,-,CASSVGGETQYF,TGCGCCAGCAGTGTAGGAGGGGAGACCCAGTACTTC
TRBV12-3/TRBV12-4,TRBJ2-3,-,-,CASSLLDTQYF,TGTGCCAGCAGTTTATTAGATACGCAGTATTTT
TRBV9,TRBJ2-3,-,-,CASSVAVAGTDTQYF,TGTGCCAGCAGCGTAGCCGTGGCAGGCACAGATACGCAGTATTTT
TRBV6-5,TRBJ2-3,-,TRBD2,CASSLPSGGQDTQYF,TGTGCCAGCAGCCTACCTAGCGGGGGGCAAGATACGCAGTATTTT
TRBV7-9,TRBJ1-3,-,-,CASRGGSGNTIYF,TGTGCCAGCAGGGGGGGCTCTGGAAACACCATATATTTT
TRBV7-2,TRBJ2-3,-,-,CASSLAGATDTQYF,TGTGCCAGCAGCTTAGCGGGGGCCACAGATACGCAGTATTTT
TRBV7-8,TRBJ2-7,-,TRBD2,CASSPIAGPLGEQYF,TGTGCCAGCAGCCCCATAGCGGGGCCCCTGGGTGAGCAGTACTTC
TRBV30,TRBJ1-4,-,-,CAWSEAIPNEKLFF,TGTGCCTGGAGTGAGGCAATTCCTAATGAAAAACTGTTTTTT
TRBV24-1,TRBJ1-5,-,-,CATSDISNQPQHF,TGTGCCACCAGTGATATTAGCAATCAGCCCCAGCATTTT
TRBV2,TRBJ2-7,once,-,CASSERGSRAPYEQYF,TGTGCCAGCAGTGAAAGGGGCAGCCGGGCTCCCTACGAGCAGTACTTC
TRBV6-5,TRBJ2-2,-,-,CASGPRQGSTGELFF,TGTGCCAGCGGCCCGAGGCAGGGAAGCACCGGGGAGCTGTTTTTT
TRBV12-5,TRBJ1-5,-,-,CASQRDGNQPQHF,TGTGCTAGCCAGAGGGACGGCAATCAGCCCCAGCATTTT
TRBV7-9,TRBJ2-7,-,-,CASSFFRWYPYEQYF,TGTGCCAGCAGCTTTTTCCGCTGGTATCCCTACGAGCAGTACTTC
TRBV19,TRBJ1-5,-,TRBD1,CASSSGQGVQPQHF,TGTGCCAGTAGTTCCGGACAGGGGGTACAGCCCCAGCATTTT
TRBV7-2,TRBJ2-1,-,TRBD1,CASSLAGTGTQFF,TGTGCCAGCAGCTTAGCTGGGACAGGGACACAGTTCTTC
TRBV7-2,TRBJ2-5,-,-,CASSLVVLGPGAQETQYF,TGTGCCAGCAGCTTAGTTGTTTTGGGGCCTGGGGCCCAAGAGACCCAGTACTTC
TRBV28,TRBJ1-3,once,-,CASSSAGGQGLSYGNTIYF,TGTGCCAGCAGTTCTGCCGGCGGGCAGGGTCTTTCCTACGGAAACACCATATATTTT
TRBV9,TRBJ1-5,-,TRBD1,CASSVGQGQGQPQHF,TGTGCCAGCAGCGTCGGACAGGGGCAAGGTCAGCCCCAGCATTTT
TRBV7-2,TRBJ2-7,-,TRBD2,CASSFLAGGDYEQYF,TGTGCCAGCAGCTTTCTAGCGGGGGGGGACTACGAGCAGTACTTC
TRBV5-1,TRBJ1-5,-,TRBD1,CASLLGQEGHGSNQPQHF,TGCGCCAGCCTTCTGGGACAGGAGGGACATGGGAGCAATCAGCCCCAGCATTTT
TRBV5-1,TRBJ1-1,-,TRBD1,CASSLGTGENTEAFF,TGCGCCAGCAGCTTGGGGACAGGGGAGAACACTGAAGCTTTCTTT
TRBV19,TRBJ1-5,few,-,CASSMSGKGANQPQHF,TGTGCCAGTAGTATGTCAGGGAAAGGCGCCAATCAGCCCCAGCATTTT
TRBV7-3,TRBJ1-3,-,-,CASSLTTGSGNTIYF,TGTGCCAGCAGCTTAACGACAGGCTCTGGAAACACCATATATTTT
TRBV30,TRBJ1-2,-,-,CAWGVGWGNYGYTF,TGTGCCTGGGGCGTAGGGTGGGGGAACTATGGCTACACCTTC
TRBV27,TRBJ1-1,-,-,CASSLEGTENTEAFF,TGTGCCAGCAGTTTGGAGGGGACGGAGAACACTGAAGCTTTCTTT
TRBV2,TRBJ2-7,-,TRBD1,CASSIGGSSSYEQYF,TGTGCCAGCAGTATAGGGGGCTCTAGCTCCTACGAGCAGTACTTC
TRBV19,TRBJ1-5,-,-,CASSISSGRNQPQHF,TGTGCCAGTAGTATTAGCAGCGGACGAAATCAGCCCCAGCATTTT
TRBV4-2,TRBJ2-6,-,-,CASSQDLGVPSSGANVLTF,TGTGCCAGCAGCCAAGATCTTGGAGTACCTAGCTCTGGGGCCAACGTCCTGACTTTC
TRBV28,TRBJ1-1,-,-,CASTSLGGGSTEAFF,TGTGCCAGCACCTCATTGGGGGGCGGTAGCACTGAAGCTTTCTTT
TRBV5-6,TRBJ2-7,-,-,CASSLGTGRPGEQYF,TGTGCCAGCAGCTTGGGGACGGGACGCCCGGGCGAGCAGTACTTC
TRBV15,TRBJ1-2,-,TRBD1,CATSDRNYGYTF,TGTGCCACATCGGACAGGAACTATGGCTACACCTTC